This T cell receptor beta chain was sequenced during a study of cytomegalovirus exposure and HLA in healthy donors. The wider study: According to later analysis, the same platform produced the 100 to 150 validation and about 700 first-cohort repertoires. Study results and caveats: In vitro data verified a few CMV-associated chains as specific for CMV antigens. It was reported that the classifier diagnosed cytomegalovirus status with high specificity and sensitivity in both the original and validation cohorts. It was found in a later analysis that first-cohort TCR clusters tended to co-occur in the 130 or so validation repertoires.

Sequenced by immunoSEQ multiplex PCR; TCRdb stores in-frame clones only, minus some. The table lists more than 300,000 clones, 75% to 90% of them singletons, with around 0.8% in the top ten. As regards this clone: The antigen remains undetermined.

CDR1 SGDLS and CDR2 YYNGEE come from the germline V gene. The V end was cut by 4 bases, the J end by 7 bases, with 8 bases between. The CDR3 is 12 amino acids. The chain couples TRBV9 to TRBJ2-2; tentatively, D is TRBD2 (5 bases). The TCR comes from a woman aged 18-29 years in good health and CMV-seronegative. The source material was PBMCs. CDR3 bases: TGTGCCAGCAGCCCTAGCATCGGGGAGCTGTTTTTT. It is translated as CASSPSIGELFF.